What follows are 12 T cell receptor beta chains derived from one specimen sequenced in a study of T cells in Graves' hyperthyroidism and ophthalmopathy. What was amplified from RNA transcripts were TCR beta CDR3 regions. Researchers ran a first-round RT-PCR on the TCR CDR3 using the HTBI primer set. TCRdb reprocessed the multiplex PCR reads with MiXCR, giving one entry per CDR3 protein. The table has 370,000 or so distinct CDR3 sequences, around 16% seen once. Source material: blood. All receptors derive from a woman aged 18-29 years with Graves' hyperthyroidism that later progressed to Graves' ophthalmopathy.

J is TRBJ2-7 and V is TRBV9; TRBD2 aligns across 9 bases. Germline CDR1 is SGDLS and CDR2 is YYNGEE. This CDR3 contains 15 residues. The trim removed 0 bases at V and 5 bases at J, leaving 6 bases unmatched. CDR3 DNA sequence: TGTGCCAGCAGCGTAGTTAGCGGGAGTATCCACGAGCAGTACTTC. It is translated as CASSVVSGSIHEQYF.

The chain combines TRBV20-1 with TRBJ2-1; D unresolved. Germline CDR1 and CDR2: DFQATT and SNEGSKA (reference sequence). The CDR3 contains 12 residues. V shed 0 bases and J shed 9 bases, with 9 bases lying between them. The CDR3 loop is CSARDLTVEQFF. CDR3 DNA sequence: TGCAGTGCTAGAGACCTGACTGTTGAGCAGTTCTTC.

To note about this clonotype: A read error may account for a junction end that differs from germline. This chain connects TRBV20-1 to TRBJ1-3; TRBD1 is a possible D gene (5 bases). CDR1 is DFQATT, CDR2 SNEGSKA, per germline (reference sequence). The CDR3 loop spans 14 amino acids. CDR3 DNA sequence: TGCAGTGCTCCTAAGGGGACCTCTGGAACCACCATATATTTT. Protein: CSAPKGTSGTTIYF.

The chain is built from TRBV7-6 and TRBJ2-7, with D perhaps matching TRBD1 (6 bases). This CDR3 has 17 residues. Germline V gene lookup returns CDR1 SGHVS and CDR2 FNYEAQ. The V end lost 2 bases, the J end lost 3 bases, and 20 bases lay between the germline ends. CDR3 sequence (DNA): TGTGCCAGCAGCTTACCAACCTTAGTTCAGGGGTACTACGAGCAGTACTTC. Translating it yields CASSLPTLVQGYYEQYF.

This clonotype was detected many times. V usage is TRBV5-1 and J usage is TRBJ2-3; D gene ambiguous. The V end lost 0 bases, the J end lost 2 bases, and 10 bases lay between the germline ends. The V gene's germline CDR1 is SGHRS and CDR2 YFSETQ. This CDR3 is 15 amino acids long. CDR3 bases: TGCGCCAGCAGCTTGGACACAGAACTCACAGATACGCAGTATTTT. Its translation: CASSLDTELTDTQYF.

This clonotype was detected only a few times. The rearrangement links TRBV20-1 to TRBJ2-1; D possibly corresponds to TRBD1 (6 bases). V was trimmed by 0 bases and J by 10 bases, leaving 19 bases between them. This CDR3 is built from 15 residues. Germline CDR1 reads DFQATT; CDR2 reads SNEGSKA (reference sequence). The chain's CDR3 is CSARDGRGTGREQFF. The DNA for the CDR3 is TGCAGTGCTAGAGATGGCAGGGGAACTGGTCGCGAGCAGTTCTTC.

The table lists this clonotype with many counts. The V and J genes are TRBV12-3 or TRBV12-4 and TRBJ1-6; tentatively, D is TRBD1 (5 bases). The CDR3 contains 13 residues. V lost 8 bases and J lost 11, with 16 bases in between. CDR3 coding DNA: TGTGCCAGCGCTGGGGGGAGCCTGACACCCCTCCACTTT. As protein: CASAGGSLTPLHF.

This clonotype was counted a few times. The chain employs TRBV6-1 and TRBJ2-7, with 7 bases identical to TRBD2. The V gene end was trimmed by 7 bases and the J gene end by 4 bases; junction bases not matched to a gene: 10. Germline V lookup: CDR1 MNHNS, CDR2 SASEGT. The CDR3 loop spans 14 amino acids. CDR3 DNA sequence: TGTGCCAGCAAAAACCGCGGGAGCCGTTACGAGCAGTACTTC. This translates into CASKNRGSRYEQYF.

The chain couples TRBV5-1 to TRBJ2-5, with TRBD1 matching 7 bases. Trimming removed 4 bases from V and 0 bases from J; junction bases left unmatched: 6. The CDR3 loop spans 15 amino acids. Germline V gene lookup returns CDR1 SGHRS and CDR2 YFSETQ. Written as DNA, the CDR3 is TGCGCCAGCAGCCTTCAAGACAGGGACCAAGAGACCCAGTACTTC. Protein product: CASSLQDRDQETQYF.

This clonotype appeared many times. The rearrangement links TRBV10-1 to TRBJ2-6; no clear D gene. The V end was cut by 2 bases, the J end by 2 bases, with 4 bases between. In germline, CDR1 is WNHNN, CDR2 SYGVQD (reference sequence). This CDR3 has 14 residues. Written as DNA, the CDR3 is TGCGCCAGCAGTGAGGGGGCTGGGGCCAACGTCCTGACTTTC. Translation gives CASSEGAGANVLTF.

This clonotype occurred many times. The CDR3 here is CASSGRGPRTDTQYF. DNA for the CDR3: TGTGCCAGCAGTGGCAGGGGACCCCGTACCGATACGCAGTATTTT. This chain joins TRBV27 and TRBJ2-3; possibly TRBD1 for D (6 bases). The CDR3 is 15 residues long. V lost 5 bases to trimming and J lost 6 bases, with 18 bases between them. Germline V gene data show CDR1 as MNHEY and CDR2 as SMNVEV (reference sequence).

This clonotype appeared many times. J is TRBJ1-1 and V is TRBV27; D is unresolved. CDR3 length equals 15 residues. Trimming cost V 0 bases and J 7 bases, with 15 bases left between them. Germline-derived CDR1 and CDR2 are MNHEY and SMNVEV (reference sequence). The CDR3 is CASSLSARGRLEAFF. CDR3 sequence (DNA): TGTGCCAGCAGTTTATCGGCGCGTGGTCGTCTTGAAGCTTTCTTT.